This is a list of T cell receptor beta chains from one sample in a study of T cell responses to AZD1222 COVID-19 vaccine. Sequencing was performed with immunoSEQ multiplex PCR; in TCRdb, only in-frame clones are kept and a portion is missing. The repertoire holds 100,000 to 150,000 clones, with roughly 91% as singletons. The material sequenced was peripheral blood, taken on day 0 of MenACWY control vaccination. Receptor source: an adult in good health. Both conserved end residues are part of each CDR3. The D gene is left open where the match is weak. Expanded clones are given a class, and other clones once, few, many or no size at all.

clone size	V gene	J gene	D gene	CDR3 DNA	CDR3 protein
.	TRBV5-1	TRBJ2-5	.	TGCGCCAGCAGCTCTACCTCTTCAGAGACCCAGTACTTC	CASSSTSSETQYF
.	TRBV19	TRBJ2-4	TRBD2	TGTGCCAGTAGTCAGCTTAGCGGGAGAGGGGACATTCAGTACTTC	CASSQLSGRGDIQYF
.	TRBV5-4	TRBJ2-7	TRBD2	TGTGCCAGCAGCTTGGGGGCTAGCGGGAACGCCTACGAGCAGTACTTC	CASSLGASGNAYEQYF
few	TRBV4-2	TRBJ2-7	TRBD1	TGTGCCAGCAGCCAAGATGCTGGACAGGGGCCTCTCGAGCAGTACTTC	CASSQDAGQGPLEQYF
.	TRBV6-5	TRBJ1-3	.	TGTGCCAGCAGCTCAGCGAACAGGGCTGGAAACACCATATATTTT	CASSSANRAGNTIYF
.	TRBV5-1	TRBJ2-5	.	TGCGCCAGCAGCTTTGCCGGGACACCCCAAGAGACCCAGTACTTC	CASSFAGTPQETQYF
.	TRBV2	TRBJ2-5	.	TGTGCCAGCAGTGGACGTGCCAGTACCGGCCAAGAGACCCAGTACTTC	CASSGRASTGQETQYF
.	TRBV6-5	TRBJ2-1	.	TGTGCCAGCAGTCGCCAGGGTCCTGCGTTCAATGAGCAGTTCTTC	CASSRQGPAFNEQFF
.	TRBV11-3	TRBJ2-7	TRBD1	TGTGCCAGCAGCCCAGGGGGTGGGGCCTACGAGCAGTACTTC	CASSPGGGAYEQYF
.	TRBV9	TRBJ2-2	.	TGTGCCAGCAGCGTAGAGGAACAGCAGCTTAACACCGGGGAGCTGTTTTTT	CASSVEEQQLNTGELFF
.	TRBV18	TRBJ2-1	TRBD2	TGTGCCAGCTCACCTTCTAGACTAGCGGGGGGGAACAATGAGCAGTTCTTC	CASSPSRLAGGNNEQFF
.	TRBV6-1	TRBJ2-7	.	TGTGCCAGCAGTGAAGCGCCGGGAAAATACTACGAGCAGTACTTC	CASSEAPGKYYEQYF
.	TRBV6-5	TRBJ2-1	.	TGTGCCAGCTCCCGGGACCACCGCTACAATGAGCAGTTCTTC	CASSRDHRYNEQFF
.	TRBV27	TRBJ1-4	.	TGTGCCAGCAGTTCCTTGGGAGGCGGTAATGAAAAACTGTTTTTT	CASSSLGGGNEKLFF
.	TRBV7-9	TRBJ1-4	.	TGTGCCAGCAGCTTAGCAAACATTGGGGAAAAACTGTTTTTT	CASSLANIGEKLFF
once	TRBV12-1	TRBJ2-5	.	TGTGCCAGCAGCCCTAACCGCCTAGCGGGAGGTTACCAAGAGACCCAGTACTTC	CASSPNRLAGGYQETQYF
.	TRBV19	TRBJ2-1	TRBD2	TGTGCCAGTACCTCAAGTAGCGGGGGCTCCTACAATGAGCAGTTCTTC	CASTSSSGGSYNEQFF
.	TRBV11-2	TRBJ2-1	TRBD2	TGTGCCAGCAGCTTAGGGGGGTCGGGAGGATGGGATGAGCAGTTCTTC	CASSLGGSGGWDEQFF
.	TRBV7-9	TRBJ2-7	.	TGTGCCAGGGCCTCCAGGGACTCCTACGAGCAGTACTTC	CARASRDSYEQYF
.	TRBV2	TRBJ2-1	.	TGTGCCAGCTCGCCCGGGACGGAATCCTACAATGAGCAGTTCTTC	CASSPGTESYNEQFF
.	TRBV7-9	TRBJ1-6	.	TGTGCCAGCAGCCCCCCGGCAGGGGAGGGAACACCCCTCCACTTT	CASSPPAGEGTPLHF
.	TRBV5-5	TRBJ1-2	TRBD1	TGTGCCAGCAGCTTGCCAGGGGGACACTATGGCTACACCTTC	CASSLPGGHYGYTF
.	TRBV7-9	TRBJ2-1	.	TGTGCCAGCAGCTTAGTTGTGGGGGTTGAGCAGTTCTTC	CASSLVVGVEQFF
.	TRBV10-3	TRBJ1-6	.	TGTGCCATCAGTGAGACGGAGTATAATTCACCCCTCCACTTT	CAISETEYNSPLHF
.	TRBV2	TRBJ1-3	.	TGTGCCAGCAGTGAAGCAGTTTTCGGAAACACCATATATTTT	CASSEAVFGNTIYF
.	TRBV6-5	TRBJ1-1	.	TGTGCCAGCAGTTACTCCAGGGGCAGGTTGAACACTGAAGCTTTCTTT	CASSYSRGRLNTEAFF
.	TRBV3-1/TRBV3-2	TRBJ1-2	.	TGTGCCAGCAGCCAAGATCGTACAGGGATGTATGGCTACACCTTC	CASSQDRTGMYGYTF
once	TRBV5-6	TRBJ1-2	.	TGTGCCAGCACAAAGCTTCCCGGGGCTCCTCGGGGCTACACCTTC	CASTKLPGAPRGYTF
.	TRBV19	TRBJ2-1	TRBD2	TGTGCCAGTAGTATGACTAGCGGGAGTATGGTATACAATGAGCAGTTCTTC	CASSMTSGSMVYNEQFF
.	TRBV9	TRBJ2-5	TRBD1	TGTGCCAGCGCTCGGACAGGGGAAGAGACCCAGTACTTC	CASARTGEETQYF
.	TRBV11-1	TRBJ2-2	TRBD2	TGTGCCAGCAGACAGAAGGGACTAGAGAGCCCCGGGGAGCTGTTTTTT	CASRQKGLESPGELFF
once	TRBV3-1/TRBV3-2	TRBJ2-7	.	TGTGCCAGCAGCCAAGCGTACGAGCAGTACTTC	CASSQAYEQYF
.	TRBV6-1	TRBJ1-5	.	TGTGCCAGCAGTGAAGAAGTGCAGCCCCAGCATTTT	CASSEEVQPQHF
.	TRBV6-5	TRBJ2-7	.	TGTGCCAGCAAGGGGTTCTACGAGCAGTACTTC	CASKGFYEQYF
.	TRBV3-1/TRBV3-2	TRBJ2-3	.	TGTGCCAGCAGCCGCGGGGGCTGGACAGATACGCAGTATTTT	CASSRGGWTDTQYF
.	TRBV6-2/TRBV6-3	TRBJ2-1	TRBD2	TGTGCCAGCAGTTCTCCCTCTAGTCTAGCGGTGGTAAATGAGCAGTTCTTC	CASSSPSSLAVVNEQFF
.	TRBV2	TRBJ1-6	.	TGTGCCAGCAGTGAAGCGAAGGGGGGAGTGTCACCCCTCCACTTT	CASSEAKGGVSPLHF
.	TRBV7-3	TRBJ2-2	.	TGTGCCAGCAGCCGCCATCTGCGGGGGAACACCGGGGAGCTGTTTTTT	CASSRHLRGNTGELFF
.	TRBV2	TRBJ2-4	TRBD1	TGTGCCAGCAGGAGGACAGGGGGCGAAACCAAAAACATTCAGTACTTC	CASRRTGGETKNIQYF
many	TRBV10-3	TRBJ2-7	.	TGTGCCATCAGTGCCTCTGGGGCCCCATACGAGCAGTACTTC	CAISASGAPYEQYF
.	TRBV15	TRBJ2-2	.	TGTGCCACCAGCACACTACTCGGGACCGGGGAGCTGTTTTTT	CATSTLLGTGELFF
.	TRBV19	TRBJ2-1	.	TGTGCCAGTAGTATTGCCCATAGCGGCAATGAGCAGTTCTTC	CASSIAHSGNEQFF
.	TRBV7-9	TRBJ2-2	TRBD2	TGTGCCAGCAGCTTTCCCGCGGGAGGGCCCAGTGGGGAGCTGTTTTTT	CASSFPAGGPSGELFF
.	TRBV2	TRBJ1-4	.	TGTGCCAGCAGTGAACGGGGGATCACTAATGAAAAACTGTTTTTT	CASSERGITNEKLFF
.	TRBV12-3/TRBV12-4	TRBJ2-1	.	TGTGCCAGCGCGGCCTACAATGAGCAGTTCTTC	CASAAYNEQFF
.	TRBV27	TRBJ2-2	.	TGTGCCAGCAGTTTTGGCAGATCGAACACCGGGGAGCTGTTTTTT	CASSFGRSNTGELFF
few	TRBV7-6	TRBJ1-2	TRBD1	TGTGCCAGCAGCCACAGGGGATACTATGGCTACACCTTC	CASSHRGYYGYTF
.	TRBV5-6	TRBJ2-3	.	TGTGCCAGCAGCTTGAGCGCCGGGGCCACAGATACGCAGTATTTT	CASSLSAGATDTQYF
.	TRBV11-3	TRBJ1-1	.	TGTGCCAGCAGCTTAGAGAAACAGTCCTGTCAGAACACTGAAGCTTTCTTT	CASSLEKQSCQNTEAFF
many	TRBV2	TRBJ1-5	TRBD1	TGTGCCAGCAGTGAACGCAGGGGGCGTCAGCCCCAGCATTTT	CASSERRGRQPQHF
.	TRBV7-2	TRBJ2-5	TRBD2	TGTGCCAGCAGCTTAGCGCTTATAGCGGGATTGGGAGAGACCCAGTACTTC	CASSLALIAGLGETQYF
.	TRBV19	TRBJ2-7	TRBD2	TGTGCCAGTAGTCCTTCCCGCGGACTAGCCCAGAACTCCTACGAGCAGTACTTC	CASSPSRGLAQNSYEQYF
.	TRBV6-5	TRBJ1-1	.	TGTGCCAGTGGGGCGGGGGACGATGACACTGAAGCTTTCTTT	CASGAGDDDTEAFF
.	TRBV9	TRBJ2-1	.	TGTGCCAGCAGCGTAGATGGGCAGCTCAATGAGCAGTTCTTC	CASSVDGQLNEQFF
.	TRBV7-2	TRBJ1-1	.	TGTGCCAGCAGCCCCCGGGGGGGAGGGGACATGAACACTGAAGCTTTCTTT	CASSPRGGGDMNTEAFF
.	TRBV5-8	TRBJ1-2	.	TGTGCCAGCAGCTTACAGGGAGGTTTCGATGGCTACACCTTC	CASSLQGGFDGYTF
.	TRBV2	TRBJ2-3	TRBD1	TGTGCCAGTCGATCCGGGACAGGGGTTTCAGATACGCAGTATTTT	CASRSGTGVSDTQYF
.	TRBV2	TRBJ1-3	.	TGTGCCAGCAGGAGGGGGACAACTGGAAACACCATATATTTT	CASRRGTTGNTIYF
.	TRBV24-1	TRBJ1-4	.	TGTGCCACCAGTGATTCGACTGAAGTTAATGAAAAACTGTTTTTT	CATSDSTEVNEKLFF